This TCR beta chain was identified in a study of blood T cell repertoires in COVID-19. Background on the study: PBMCs, B-cell-depleted T cells, or T cells provided the cDNA or gDNA that made up the material.

TCRdb's copy holds only in-frame clones and misses some; the assay was immunoSEQ multiplex PCR. The sample shows approximately 120,000 clones, roughly four fifths of them seen only once. Germline V CDR1 and CDR2: SGHAT, FQNNGV. This CDR3 has 13 amino acids. Between the trimmed V and J ends, which lost 8 bases and 8 bases, there was a span of 18 bases. This clone was counted a single time. The chain recombines TRBV11-2 with TRBJ1-2, with D tentatively TRBD1 (6 bases). The sample was peripheral blood. The clonotype comes from a human donor in a cohort sampled during active COVID-19. The CDR3 nucleotides are TGTGCCAGCCTTTCCGGGTCGGGGGGCGGCTACACCTTC. It translates to CASLSGSGGGYTF.